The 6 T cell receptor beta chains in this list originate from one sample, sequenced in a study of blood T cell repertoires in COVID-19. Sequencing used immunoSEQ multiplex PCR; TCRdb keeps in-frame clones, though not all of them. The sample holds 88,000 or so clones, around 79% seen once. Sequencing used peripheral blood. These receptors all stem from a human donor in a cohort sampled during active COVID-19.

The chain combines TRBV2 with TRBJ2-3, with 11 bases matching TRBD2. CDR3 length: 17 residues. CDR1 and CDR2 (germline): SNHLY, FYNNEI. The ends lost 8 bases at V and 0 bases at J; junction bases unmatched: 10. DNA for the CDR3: TGTGCCAGCTCCCGAGGGACTAGCGGTTATAGCACAGATACGCAGTATTTT. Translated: CASSRGTSGYSTDTQYF.

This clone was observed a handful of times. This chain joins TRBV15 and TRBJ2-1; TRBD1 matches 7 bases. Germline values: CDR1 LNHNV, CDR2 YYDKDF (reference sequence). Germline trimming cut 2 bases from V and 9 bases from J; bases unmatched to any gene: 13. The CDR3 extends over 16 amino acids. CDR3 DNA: TGTGCCACCAGCAGATCCGGGGACAGTGGGGTGTCTGAGCAGTTCTTC. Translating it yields CATSRSGDSGVSEQFF.

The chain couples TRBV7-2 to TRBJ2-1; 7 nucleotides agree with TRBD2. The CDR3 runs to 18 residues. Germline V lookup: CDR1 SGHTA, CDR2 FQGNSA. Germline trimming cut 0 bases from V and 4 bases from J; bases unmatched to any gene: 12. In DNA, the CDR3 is TGTGCCAGCAGCTTAGCGTCTGGCGGGAGTCCCGCGTACAATGAGCAGTTCTTC. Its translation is CASSLASGGSPAYNEQFF.

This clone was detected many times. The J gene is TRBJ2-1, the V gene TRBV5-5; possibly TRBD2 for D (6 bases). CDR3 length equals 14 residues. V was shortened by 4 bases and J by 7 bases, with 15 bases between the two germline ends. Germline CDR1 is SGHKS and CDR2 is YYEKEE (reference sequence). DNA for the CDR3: TGTGCCAGCAGCCCCCGGGGGAAACGGAATGAGCAGTTCTTC. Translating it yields CASSPRGKRNEQFF.

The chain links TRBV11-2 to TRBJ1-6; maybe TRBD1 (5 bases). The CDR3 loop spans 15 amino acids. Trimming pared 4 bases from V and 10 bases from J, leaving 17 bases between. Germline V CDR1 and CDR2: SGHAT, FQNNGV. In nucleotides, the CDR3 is TGTGCCAGCAGCTCGCCCCTGGGGGGTGGATCACCCCTCCACTTT. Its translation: CASSSPLGGGSPLHF.

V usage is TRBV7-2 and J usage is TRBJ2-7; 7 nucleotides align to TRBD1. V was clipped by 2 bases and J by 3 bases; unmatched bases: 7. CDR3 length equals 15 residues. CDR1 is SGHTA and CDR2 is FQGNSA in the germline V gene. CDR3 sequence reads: CASSLRGQRIYEQYF. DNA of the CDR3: TGTGCCAGCAGCTTACGGGGACAGAGAATCTACGAGCAGTACTTC.